This T cell receptor (beta chain) was recorded in a study of cytomegalovirus exposure and HLA in healthy donors. Study-level information: Earlier findings included more than 95 million unique TCR beta sequences obtained from about 179 million T cells.

Notes on the study in general: Reports credit the classifier with highly specific, highly sensitive diagnosis of cytomegalovirus status. The authors enumerated 164 TCR beta chains as linked to cytomegalovirus.

As concerns this clone: The antigen is undetermined.

A multiplex PCR was run with 60 Vbeta primers and 13 Jbeta primers. Using immunoSEQ multiplex PCR, the repertoire was profiled, and TCRdb retains in-frame clones only, with some absent. The sample holds 130,000 to 150,000 clones, around 80% seen once. The germline V gene has CDR1 MNHNY and CDR2 SVGAGI (reference sequence). This CDR3 has 12 residues. Trimming took 6 bases from V and 5 from J, leaving 7 bases between them. Sequencing was performed on PBMCs. The sequence derives from a man aged 35-49 years in good health and CMV-seropositive. The chain uses TRBV6-6 and TRBJ2-2; D is unresolved. In DNA, the CDR3 is TGTGCCAGCAGCCTCTCGACCGGGGAGCTGTTTTTT. Translated: CASSLSTGELFF.